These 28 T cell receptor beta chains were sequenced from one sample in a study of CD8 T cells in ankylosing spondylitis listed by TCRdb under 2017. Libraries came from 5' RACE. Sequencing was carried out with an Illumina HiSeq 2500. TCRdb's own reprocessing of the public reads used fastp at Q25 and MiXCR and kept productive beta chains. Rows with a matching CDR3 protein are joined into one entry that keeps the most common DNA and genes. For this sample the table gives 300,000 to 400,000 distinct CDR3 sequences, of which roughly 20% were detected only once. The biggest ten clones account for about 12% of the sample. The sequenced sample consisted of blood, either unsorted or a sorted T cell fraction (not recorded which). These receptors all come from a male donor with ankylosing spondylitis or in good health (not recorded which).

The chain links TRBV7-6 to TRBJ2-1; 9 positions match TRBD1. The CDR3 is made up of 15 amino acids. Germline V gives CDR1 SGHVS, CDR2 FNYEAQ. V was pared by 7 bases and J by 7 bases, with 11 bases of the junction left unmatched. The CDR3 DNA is TGTGCCAGCATCCCACCGGGACAGGGACTTAATGAGCAGTTCTTC. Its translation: CASIPPGQGLNEQFF.

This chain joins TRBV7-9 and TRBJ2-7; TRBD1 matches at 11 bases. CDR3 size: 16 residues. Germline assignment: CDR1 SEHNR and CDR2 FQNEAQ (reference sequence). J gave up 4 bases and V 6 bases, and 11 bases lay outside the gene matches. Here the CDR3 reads CASRRIPGQGEYEQYF. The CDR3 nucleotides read TGTGCCAGCAGACGCATACCGGGACAGGGGGAATACGAGCAGTACTTC.

In DNA, the CDR3 is TGTGCCAGCAGCCCCGTTAGCAGCAATCAGCCCCAGCATTTT. Encoded protein: CASSPVSSNQPQHF. The chain carries TRBV28 and TRBJ1-5, with unresolved D. V shed 6 bases and J shed 1 base, with 10 bases lying between them. This CDR3 comprises 14 residues. Germline-derived CDR1 and CDR2 are MDHEN and SYDVKM.

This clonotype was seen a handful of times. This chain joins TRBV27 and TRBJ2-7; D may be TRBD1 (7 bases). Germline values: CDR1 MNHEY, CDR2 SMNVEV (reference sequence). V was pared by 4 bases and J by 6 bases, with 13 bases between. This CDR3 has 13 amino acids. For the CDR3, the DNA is TGTGCCAGCAGTTACCAGGGGGGATTCGAGCAGTACTTC. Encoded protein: CASSYQGGFEQYF.

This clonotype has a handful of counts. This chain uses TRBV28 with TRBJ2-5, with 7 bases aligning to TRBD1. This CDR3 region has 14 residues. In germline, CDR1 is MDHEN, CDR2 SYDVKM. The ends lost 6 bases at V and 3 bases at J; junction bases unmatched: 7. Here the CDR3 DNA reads TGTGCCAGCAGCAGCGCCCAGGGGGAAGAGACCCAGTACTTC. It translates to CASSSAQGEETQYF. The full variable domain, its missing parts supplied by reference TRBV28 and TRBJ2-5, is DVKVTQSSRYLVKRTGEKVFLECVQDMDHENMFWYRQDPGLGLRLIYFSYDVKMKEKGDIPEGYSVSREKKERFSLILESASTNQTSMYLCASSSAQGEETQYFGPGTRLLVL.

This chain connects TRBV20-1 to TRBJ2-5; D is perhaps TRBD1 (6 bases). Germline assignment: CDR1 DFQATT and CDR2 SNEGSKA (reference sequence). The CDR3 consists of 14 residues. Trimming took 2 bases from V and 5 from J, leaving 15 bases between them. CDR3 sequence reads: CSARKGDTRETQYF. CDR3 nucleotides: TGCAGTGCTAGAAAAGGGGACACGAGGGAGACCCAGTACTTC.

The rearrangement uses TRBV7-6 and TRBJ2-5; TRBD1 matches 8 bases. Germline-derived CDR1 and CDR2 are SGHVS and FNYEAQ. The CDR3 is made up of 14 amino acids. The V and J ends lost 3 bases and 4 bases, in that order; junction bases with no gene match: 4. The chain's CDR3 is CASSLTGDVETQYF. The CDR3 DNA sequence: TGTGCCAGCAGCTTGACAGGGGATGTAGAGACCCAGTACTTC.

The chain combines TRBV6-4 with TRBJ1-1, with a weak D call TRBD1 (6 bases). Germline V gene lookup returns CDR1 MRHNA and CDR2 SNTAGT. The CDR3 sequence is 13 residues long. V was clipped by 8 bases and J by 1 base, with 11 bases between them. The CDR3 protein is CASSTGTNTEAFF. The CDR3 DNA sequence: TGTGCCAGCTCTACAGGGACGAACACTGAAGCTTTCTTT.

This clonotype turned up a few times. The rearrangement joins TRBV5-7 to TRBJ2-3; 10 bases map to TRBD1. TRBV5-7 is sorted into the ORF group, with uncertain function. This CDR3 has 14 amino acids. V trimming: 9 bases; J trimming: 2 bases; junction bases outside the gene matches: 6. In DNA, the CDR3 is TGTGCCAACGCCGGGACAGGGGACACAGATACGCAGTATTTT. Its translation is CANAGTGDTDTQYF.

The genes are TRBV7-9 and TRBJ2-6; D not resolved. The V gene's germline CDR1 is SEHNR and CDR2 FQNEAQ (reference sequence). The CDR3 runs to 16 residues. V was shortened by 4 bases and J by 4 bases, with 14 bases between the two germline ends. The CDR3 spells CASSSGQRLGANVLTF. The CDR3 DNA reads TGTGCCAGCAGCTCTGGCCAACGTCTCGGGGCCAACGTCCTGACTTTC.

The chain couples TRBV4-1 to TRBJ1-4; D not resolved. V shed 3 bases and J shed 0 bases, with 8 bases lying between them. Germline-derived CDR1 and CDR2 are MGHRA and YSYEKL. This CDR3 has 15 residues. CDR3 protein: CASSQYLATNEKLFF. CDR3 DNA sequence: TGCGCCAGCAGCCAGTACCTAGCAACTAATGAAAAACTGTTTTTT.

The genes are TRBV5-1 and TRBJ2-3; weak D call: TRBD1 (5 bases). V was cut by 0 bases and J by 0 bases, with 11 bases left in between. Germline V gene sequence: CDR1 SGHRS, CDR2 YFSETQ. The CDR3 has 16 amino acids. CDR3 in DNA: TGCGCCAGCAGCTTGGGTCCAGGGCTTAGCACAGATACGCAGTATTTT. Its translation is CASSLGPGLSTDTQYF.

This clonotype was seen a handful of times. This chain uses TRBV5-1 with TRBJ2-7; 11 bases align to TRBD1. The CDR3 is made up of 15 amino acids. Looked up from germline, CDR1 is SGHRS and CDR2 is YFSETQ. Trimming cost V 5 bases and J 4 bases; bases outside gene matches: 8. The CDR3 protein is CASSSYGTGGYEQYF. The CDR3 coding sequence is TGCGCCAGCAGTTCATACGGGACAGGGGGGTACGAGCAGTACTTC.

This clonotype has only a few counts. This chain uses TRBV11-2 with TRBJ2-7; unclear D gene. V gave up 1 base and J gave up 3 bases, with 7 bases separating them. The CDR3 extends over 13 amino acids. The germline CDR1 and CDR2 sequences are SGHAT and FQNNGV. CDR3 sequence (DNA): TGTGCCAGCAGCTTAGGTCTGATCTACGAGCAGTACTTC. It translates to CASSLGLIYEQYF. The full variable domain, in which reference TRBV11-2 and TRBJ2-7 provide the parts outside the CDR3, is EAGVAQSPRYKIIEKRQSVAFWCNPISGHATLYWYQQILGQGPKLLIQFQNNGVVDDSQLPKDRFSAERLKGVDSTLKIQPAKLEDSAVYLCASSLGLIYEQYFGPGTRLTVT.

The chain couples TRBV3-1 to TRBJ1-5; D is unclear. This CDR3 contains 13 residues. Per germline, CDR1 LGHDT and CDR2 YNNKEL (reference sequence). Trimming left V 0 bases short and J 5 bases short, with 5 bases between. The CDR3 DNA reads TGTGCCAGCAGCCAAGACCATTATCAGCCCCAGCATTTT. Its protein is CASSQDHYQPQHF.

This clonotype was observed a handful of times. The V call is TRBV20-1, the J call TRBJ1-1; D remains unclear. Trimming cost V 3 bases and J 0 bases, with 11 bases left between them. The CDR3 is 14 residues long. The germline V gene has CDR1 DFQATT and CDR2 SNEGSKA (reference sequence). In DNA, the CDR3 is TGCAGTGCTAGGGGGTGGGATATGAACACTGAAGCTTTCTTT. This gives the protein CSARGWDMNTEAFF.

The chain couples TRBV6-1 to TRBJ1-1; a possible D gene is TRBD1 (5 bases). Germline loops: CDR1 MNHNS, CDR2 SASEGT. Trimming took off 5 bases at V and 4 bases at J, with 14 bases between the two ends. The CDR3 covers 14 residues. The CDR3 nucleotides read TGTGCCAGCAGTCCGGGCCCGGGGGGCACTGAAGCTTTCTTT. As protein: CASSPGPGGTEAFF.

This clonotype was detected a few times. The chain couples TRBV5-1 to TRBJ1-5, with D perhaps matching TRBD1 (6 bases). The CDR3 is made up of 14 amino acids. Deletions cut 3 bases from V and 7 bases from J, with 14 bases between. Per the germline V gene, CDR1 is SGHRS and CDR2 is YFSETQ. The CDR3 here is CASSSQQGMQPQHF. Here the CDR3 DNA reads TGCGCCAGCAGCTCCCAACAGGGAATGCAGCCCCAGCATTTT.

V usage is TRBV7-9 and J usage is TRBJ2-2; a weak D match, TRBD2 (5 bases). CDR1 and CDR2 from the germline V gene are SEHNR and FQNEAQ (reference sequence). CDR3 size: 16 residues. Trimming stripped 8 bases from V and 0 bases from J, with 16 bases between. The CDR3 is CASGGSGLANTGELFF. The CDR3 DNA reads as TGTGCCAGCGGAGGCAGCGGTCTAGCGAACACCGGGGAGCTGTTTTTT.

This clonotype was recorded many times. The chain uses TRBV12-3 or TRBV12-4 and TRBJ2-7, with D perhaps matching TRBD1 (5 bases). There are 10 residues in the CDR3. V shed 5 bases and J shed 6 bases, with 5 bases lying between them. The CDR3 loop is CASSGAEQYF. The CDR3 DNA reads TGTGCCAGCAGTGGGGCCGAGCAGTACTTC.

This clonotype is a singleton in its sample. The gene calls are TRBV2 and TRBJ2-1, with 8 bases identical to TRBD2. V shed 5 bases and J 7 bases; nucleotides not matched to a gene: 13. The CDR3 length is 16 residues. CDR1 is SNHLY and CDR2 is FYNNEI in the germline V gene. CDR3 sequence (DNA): TGTGCCAGCAGTCGTAAGGGCGGGGGGCCGAGGAATGAGCAGTTCTTC. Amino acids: CASSRKGGGPRNEQFF.

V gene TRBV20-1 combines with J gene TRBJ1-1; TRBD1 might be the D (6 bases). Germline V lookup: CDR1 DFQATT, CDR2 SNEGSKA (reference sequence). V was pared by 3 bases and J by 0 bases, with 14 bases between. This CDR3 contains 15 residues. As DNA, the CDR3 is TGCAGTGCTAGTAGTGGGGGGCTACTGAACACTGAAGCTTTCTTT. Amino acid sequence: CSASSGGLLNTEAFF.

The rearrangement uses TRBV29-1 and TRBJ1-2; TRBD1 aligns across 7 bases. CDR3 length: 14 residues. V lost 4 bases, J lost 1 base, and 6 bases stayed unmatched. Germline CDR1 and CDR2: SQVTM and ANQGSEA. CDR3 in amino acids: CSVVIQGLNYGYTF. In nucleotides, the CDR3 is TGCAGCGTTGTCATACAGGGGCTTAACTATGGCTACACCTTC.

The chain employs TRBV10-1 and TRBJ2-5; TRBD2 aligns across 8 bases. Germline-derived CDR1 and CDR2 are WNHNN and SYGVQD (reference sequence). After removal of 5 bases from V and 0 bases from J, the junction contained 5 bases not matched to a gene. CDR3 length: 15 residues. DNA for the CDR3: TGCGCCAGCAGTCCAGCGGGGGAGTACCAAGAGACCCAGTACTTC. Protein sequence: CASSPAGEYQETQYF.

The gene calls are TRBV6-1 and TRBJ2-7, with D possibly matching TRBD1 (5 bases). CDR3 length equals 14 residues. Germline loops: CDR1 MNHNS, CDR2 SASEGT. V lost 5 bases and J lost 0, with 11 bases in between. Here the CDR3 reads CASSTTAFSYEQYF. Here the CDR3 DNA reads TGTGCCAGCAGTACGACAGCTTTCTCCTACGAGCAGTACTTC.

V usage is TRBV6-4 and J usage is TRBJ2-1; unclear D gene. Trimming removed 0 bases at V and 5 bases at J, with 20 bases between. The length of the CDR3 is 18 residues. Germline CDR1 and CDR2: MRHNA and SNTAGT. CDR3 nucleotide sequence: TGTGCCAGCAGTGACTCGATTTTTCGGATTGGTGGGGACAATGAGCAGTTCTTC. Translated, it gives CASSDSIFRIGGDNEQFF.

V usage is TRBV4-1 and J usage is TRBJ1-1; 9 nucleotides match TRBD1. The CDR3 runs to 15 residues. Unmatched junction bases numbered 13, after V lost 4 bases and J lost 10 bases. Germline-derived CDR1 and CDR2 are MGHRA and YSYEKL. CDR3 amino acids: CASSPPTGGQGRAFF. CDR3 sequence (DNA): TGCGCCAGCAGCCCACCAACAGGGGGCCAGGGGAGAGCTTTCTTT.

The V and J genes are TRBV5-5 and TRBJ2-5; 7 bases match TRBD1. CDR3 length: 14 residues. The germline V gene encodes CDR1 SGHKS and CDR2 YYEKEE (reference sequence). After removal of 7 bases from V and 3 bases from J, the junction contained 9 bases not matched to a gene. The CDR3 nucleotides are TGTGCCAGCCCACCGGAAGGGGGCGAAGAGACCCAGTACTTC. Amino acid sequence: CASPPEGGEETQYF.